Given below is one T cell receptor beta chain in context. Its specificity is not known. Germline trimming cut 5 bases from V and 0 bases from J; bases unmatched to any gene: 16. This CDR3 is built from 19 residues. Germline V lookup: CDR1 LNHDA, CDR2 SQIVND (reference sequence). This specimen comes from a study of cytomegalovirus exposure and HLA in healthy donors. Study-level background: Unique TCR beta sequences numbering fewer than 130 million came from 150 million to 200 million T cells in an earlier analysis. Study-wide results and caveats: Cytomegalovirus status was reportedly diagnosed by the classifier with high specificity and sensitivity. Some highly shared sequence variants likely arose as a pipeline artifact.

Nominally healthy donors were sampled, though unrecorded immune exposures were likely. Both 60 Vbeta primers and 13 Jbeta primers went into the PCR. Here immunoSEQ multiplex PCR was the method, and the copy in TCRdb shows in-frame clones only, minus some. The table records 130,000 to 150,000 clones, over 75% of them present only once. Material for sequencing was PBMCs. The receptor's source is a man between 25 and 39 years old in good health and CMV-seropositive. V and J are TRBV19 and TRBJ2-1; TRBD2 matches at 7 bases. CDR3: CASSSVNLIAGDSYNEQFF. DNA for the CDR3: TGTGCCAGTAGTTCGGTGAACCTGATAGCGGGCGACTCCTACAATGAGCAGTTCTTC.